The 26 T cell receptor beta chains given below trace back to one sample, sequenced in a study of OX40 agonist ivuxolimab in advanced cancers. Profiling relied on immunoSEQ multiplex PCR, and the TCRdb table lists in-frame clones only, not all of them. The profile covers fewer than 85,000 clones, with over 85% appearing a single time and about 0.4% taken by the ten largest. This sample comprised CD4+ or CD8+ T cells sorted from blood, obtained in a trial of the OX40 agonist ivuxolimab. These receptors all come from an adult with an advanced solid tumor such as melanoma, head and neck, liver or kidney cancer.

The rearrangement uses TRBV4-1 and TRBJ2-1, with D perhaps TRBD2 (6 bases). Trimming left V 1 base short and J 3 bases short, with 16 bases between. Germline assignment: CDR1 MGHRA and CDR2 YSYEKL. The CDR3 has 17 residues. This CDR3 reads CASSQGEASAIYNEQFF. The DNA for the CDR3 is TGCGCCAGCAGCCAAGGGGAGGCTAGCGCAATCTACAATGAGCAGTTCTTC.

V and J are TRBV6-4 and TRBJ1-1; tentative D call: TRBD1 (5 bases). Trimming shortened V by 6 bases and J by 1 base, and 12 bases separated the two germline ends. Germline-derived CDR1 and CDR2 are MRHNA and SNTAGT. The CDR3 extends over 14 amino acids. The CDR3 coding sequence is TGTGCCAGCAGCCCCATGGGGCAGAACACTGAAGCTTTCTTT. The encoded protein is CASSPMGQNTEAFF.

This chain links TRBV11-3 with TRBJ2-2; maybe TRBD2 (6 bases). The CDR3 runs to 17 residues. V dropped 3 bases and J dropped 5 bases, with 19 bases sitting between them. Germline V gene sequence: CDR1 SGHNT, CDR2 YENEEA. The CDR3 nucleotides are TGTGCCAGCAGCTTTGTTGCTACCGGGGGACTGACCGGGGAGCTGTTTTTT. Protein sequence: CASSFVATGGLTGELFF.

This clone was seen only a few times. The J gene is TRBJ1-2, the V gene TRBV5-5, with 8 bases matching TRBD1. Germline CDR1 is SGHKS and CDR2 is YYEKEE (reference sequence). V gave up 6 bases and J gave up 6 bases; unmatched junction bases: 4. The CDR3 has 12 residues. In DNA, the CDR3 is TGTGCCAGCACCCGACAGGGGAATGGCTACACCTTC. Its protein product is CASTRQGNGYTF.

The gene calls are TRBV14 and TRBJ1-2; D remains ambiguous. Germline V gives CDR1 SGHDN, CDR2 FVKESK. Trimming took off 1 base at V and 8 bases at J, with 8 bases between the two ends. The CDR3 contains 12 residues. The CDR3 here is CASSQVGYGYTF. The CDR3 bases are TGTGCCAGCAGCCAAGTGGGATACGGCTACACCTTC. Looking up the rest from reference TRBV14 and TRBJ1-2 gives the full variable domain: EAGVTQFPSHSVIEKGQTVTLRCDPISGHDNLYWYRRVMGKEIKFLLHFVKESKQDESGMPNNRFLAERTGGTYSTLKVQPAELEDSGVYFCASSQVGYGYTFGSGTRLTVV.

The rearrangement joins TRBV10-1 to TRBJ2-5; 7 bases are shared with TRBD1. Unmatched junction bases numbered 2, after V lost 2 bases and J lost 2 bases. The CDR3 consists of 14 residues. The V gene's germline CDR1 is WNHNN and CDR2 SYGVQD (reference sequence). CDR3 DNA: TGCGCCAGCAGTGAGACAGGGGCACAAGAGACCCAGTACTTC. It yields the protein CASSETGAQETQYF.

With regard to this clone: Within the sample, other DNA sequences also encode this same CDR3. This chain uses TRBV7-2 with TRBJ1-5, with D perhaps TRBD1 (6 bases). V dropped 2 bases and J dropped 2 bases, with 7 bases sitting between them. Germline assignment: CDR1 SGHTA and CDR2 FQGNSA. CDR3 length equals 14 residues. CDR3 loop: CASSLRQGNQPQHF. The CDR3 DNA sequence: TGTGCCAGCAGCTTAAGACAGGGCAATCAGCCCCAGCATTTT. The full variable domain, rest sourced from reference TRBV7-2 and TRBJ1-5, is GAGVSQSPSNKVTEKGKDVELRCDPISGHTALYWYRQSLGQGLEFLIYFQGNSAPDKSGLPSDRFSAERTGGSVSTLTIQRTQQEDSAVYLCASSLRQGNQPQHFGDGTRLSIL.

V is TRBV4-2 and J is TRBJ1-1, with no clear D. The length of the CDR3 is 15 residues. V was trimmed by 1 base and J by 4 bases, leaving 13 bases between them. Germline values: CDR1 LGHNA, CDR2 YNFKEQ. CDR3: CASSQGHQEITEAFF. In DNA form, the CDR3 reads TGTGCCAGCAGCCAAGGACATCAGGAGATCACTGAAGCTTTCTTT.

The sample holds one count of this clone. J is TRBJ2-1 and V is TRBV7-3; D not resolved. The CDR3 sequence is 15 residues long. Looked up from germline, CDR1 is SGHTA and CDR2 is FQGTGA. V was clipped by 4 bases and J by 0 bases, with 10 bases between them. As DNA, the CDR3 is TGTGCCAGCAGCTGGATCCCCAGCTCCTACAATGAGCAGTTCTTC. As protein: CASSWIPSSYNEQFF.

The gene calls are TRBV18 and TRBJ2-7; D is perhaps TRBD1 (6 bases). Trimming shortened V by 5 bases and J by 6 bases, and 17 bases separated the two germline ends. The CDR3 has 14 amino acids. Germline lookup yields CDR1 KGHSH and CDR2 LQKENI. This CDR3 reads CASSRASGESEQYF. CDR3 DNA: TGTGCCAGCTCAAGGGCGTCAGGGGAGTCCGAGCAGTACTTC.

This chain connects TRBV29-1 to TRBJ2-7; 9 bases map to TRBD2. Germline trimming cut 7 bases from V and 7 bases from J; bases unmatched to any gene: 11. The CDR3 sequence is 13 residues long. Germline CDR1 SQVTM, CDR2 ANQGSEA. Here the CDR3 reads CSALSGGPLEQYF. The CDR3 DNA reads TGCAGCGCCCTTAGCGGGGGCCCCTTGGAGCAGTACTTC.

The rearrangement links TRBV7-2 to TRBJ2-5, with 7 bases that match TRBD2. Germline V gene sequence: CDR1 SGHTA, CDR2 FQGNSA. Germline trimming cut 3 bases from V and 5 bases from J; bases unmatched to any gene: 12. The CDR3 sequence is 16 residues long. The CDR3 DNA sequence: TGTGCCAGCAGCTTTGGTACGGGAGGTAACCCGGAGACCCAGTACTTC. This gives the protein CASSFGTGGNPETQYF.

The CDR3 nucleotides are TGTGCCAGTAGTATAGGTGGACACCTAAGCAATCAGCCCCAGCATTTT. This codes for CASSIGGHLSNQPQHF. The V call is TRBV19, the J call TRBJ1-5; D may be TRBD1 (5 bases). The ends were cut back, 1 base at V and 1 base at J, with 11 bases in the middle. This CDR3 contains 16 residues. CDR1 and CDR2 from the germline V gene are LNHDA and SQIVND (reference sequence).

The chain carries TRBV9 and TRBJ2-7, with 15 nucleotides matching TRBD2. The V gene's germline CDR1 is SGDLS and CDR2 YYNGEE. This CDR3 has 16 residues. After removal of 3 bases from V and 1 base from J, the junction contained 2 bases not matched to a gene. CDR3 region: CASSAGTSGGSYEQYF. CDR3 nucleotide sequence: TGTGCCAGCAGCGCCGGGACTAGCGGGGGGTCCTACGAGCAGTACTTC.

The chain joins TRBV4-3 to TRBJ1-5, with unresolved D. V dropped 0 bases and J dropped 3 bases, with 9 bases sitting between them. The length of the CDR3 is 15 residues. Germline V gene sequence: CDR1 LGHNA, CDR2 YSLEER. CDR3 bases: TGCGCCAGCAGCCAAGAGGGAGGATACAATCAGCCCCAGCATTTT. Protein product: CASSQEGGYNQPQHF.

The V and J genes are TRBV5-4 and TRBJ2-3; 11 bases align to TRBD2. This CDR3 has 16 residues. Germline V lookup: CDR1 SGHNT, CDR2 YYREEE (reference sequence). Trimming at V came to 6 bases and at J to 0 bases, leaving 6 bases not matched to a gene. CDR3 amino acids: CASIDLAGGSTDTQYF. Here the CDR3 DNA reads TGTGCCAGCATCGATCTAGCGGGAGGTAGCACAGATACGCAGTATTTT.

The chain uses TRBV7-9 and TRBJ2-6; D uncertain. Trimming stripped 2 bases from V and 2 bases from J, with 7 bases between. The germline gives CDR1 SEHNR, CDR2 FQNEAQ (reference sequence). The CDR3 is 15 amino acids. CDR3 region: CASSLQRAGANVLTF. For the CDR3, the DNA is TGTGCCAGCAGCTTACAAAGAGCTGGGGCCAACGTCCTGACTTTC. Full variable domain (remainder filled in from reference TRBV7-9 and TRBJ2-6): DTGVSQNPRHKITKRGQNVTFRCDPISEHNRLYWYRQTLGQGPEFLTYFQNEAQLEKSRLLSDRFSAERPKGSFSTLEIQRTEQGDSAMYLCASSLQRAGANVLTFGAGSRLTVL.

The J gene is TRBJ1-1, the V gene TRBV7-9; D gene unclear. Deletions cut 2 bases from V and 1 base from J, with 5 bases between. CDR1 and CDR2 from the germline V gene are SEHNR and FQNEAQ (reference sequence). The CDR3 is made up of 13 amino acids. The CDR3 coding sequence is TGTGCCAGCAGCTTACAGCCGAACACTGAAGCTTTCTTT. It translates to CASSLQPNTEAFF.

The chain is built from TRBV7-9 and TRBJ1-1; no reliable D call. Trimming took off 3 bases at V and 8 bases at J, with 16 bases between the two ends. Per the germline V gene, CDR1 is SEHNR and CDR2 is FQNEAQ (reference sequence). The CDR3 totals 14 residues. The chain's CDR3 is CASSFGQVYGEAFF. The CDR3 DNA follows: TGTGCCAGCAGCTTCGGTCAGGTATATGGCGAAGCTTTCTTT. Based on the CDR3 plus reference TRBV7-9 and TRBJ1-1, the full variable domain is DTGVSQNPRHKITKRGQNVTFRCDPISEHNRLYWYRQTLGQGPEFLTYFQNEAQLEKSRLLSDRFSAERPKGSFSTLEIQRTEQGDSAMYLCASSFGQVYGEAFFGQGTRLTVV.

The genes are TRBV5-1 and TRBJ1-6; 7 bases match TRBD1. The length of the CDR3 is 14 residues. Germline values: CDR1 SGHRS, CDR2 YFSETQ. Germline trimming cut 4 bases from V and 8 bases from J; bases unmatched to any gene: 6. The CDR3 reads CASSTGQGDSPLHF. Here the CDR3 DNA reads TGCGCCAGCAGCACGGGGCAGGGGGATTCACCCCTCCACTTT.

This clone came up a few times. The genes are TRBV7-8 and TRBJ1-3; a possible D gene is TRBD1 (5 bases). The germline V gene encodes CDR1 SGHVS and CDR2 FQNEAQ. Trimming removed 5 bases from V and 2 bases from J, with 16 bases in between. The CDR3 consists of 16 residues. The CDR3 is CASSPYVPGTGNTIYF. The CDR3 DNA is TGTGCCAGCAGCCCCTATGTGCCAGGGACTGGAAACACCATATATTTT. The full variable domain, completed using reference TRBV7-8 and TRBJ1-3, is GAGVSQSPRYKVAKRGQDVALRCDPISGHVSLFWYQQALGQGPEFLTYFQNEAQLDKSGLPSDRFFAERPEGSVSTLKIQRTQQEDSAVYLCASSPYVPGTGNTIYFGEGSWLTVV.

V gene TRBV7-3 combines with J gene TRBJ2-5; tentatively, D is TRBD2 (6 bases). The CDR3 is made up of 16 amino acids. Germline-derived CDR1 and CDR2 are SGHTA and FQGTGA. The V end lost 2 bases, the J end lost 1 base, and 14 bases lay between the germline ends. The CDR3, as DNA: TGTGCCAGCAGCTTATCTGGACTAAGCGGCCAAGAGACCCAGTACTTC. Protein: CASSLSGLSGQETQYF.

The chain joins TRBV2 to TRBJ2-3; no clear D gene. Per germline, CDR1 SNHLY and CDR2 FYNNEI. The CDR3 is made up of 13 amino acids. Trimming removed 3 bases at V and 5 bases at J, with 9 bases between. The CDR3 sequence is CASSDGVGDTQYF. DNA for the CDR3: TGTGCCAGCAGTGATGGGGTCGGAGATACGCAGTATTTT. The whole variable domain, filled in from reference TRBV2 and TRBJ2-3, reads EPEVTQTPSHQVTQMGQEVILRCVPISNHLYFYWYRQILGQKVEFLVSFYNNEISEKSEIFDDQFSVERPDGSNFTLKIRSTKLEDSAMYFCASSDGVGDTQYFGPGTRLTVL.

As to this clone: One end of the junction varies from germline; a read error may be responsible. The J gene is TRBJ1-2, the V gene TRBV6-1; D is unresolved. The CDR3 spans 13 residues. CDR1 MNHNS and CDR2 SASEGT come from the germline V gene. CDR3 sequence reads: CASIEPGNYGYTF. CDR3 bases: TGTGCCAGCATTGAACCGGGAAACTATGGCTACACCTTC.

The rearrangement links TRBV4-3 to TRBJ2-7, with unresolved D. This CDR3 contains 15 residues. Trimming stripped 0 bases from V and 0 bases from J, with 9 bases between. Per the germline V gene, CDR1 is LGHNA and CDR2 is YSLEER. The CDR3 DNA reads TGCGCCAGCAGCCAAGATCGGATCCTCTCCTACGAGCAGTACTTC. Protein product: CASSQDRILSYEQYF.

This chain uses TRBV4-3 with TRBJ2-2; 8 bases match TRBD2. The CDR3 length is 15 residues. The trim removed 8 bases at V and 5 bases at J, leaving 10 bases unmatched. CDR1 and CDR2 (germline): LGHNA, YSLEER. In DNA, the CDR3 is TGCGCCAGCCGCACGGGGGGGCCAGGTACCGGGGAGCTGTTTTTT. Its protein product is CASRTGGPGTGELFF.